These T cell receptor beta chains were read from a single sample in a study of T-cell reconstitution after alpha-beta-depleted transplantation in children. A single record per CDR3 protein comes from TCRdb applying MiXCR to the PCR reads. Among about 400,000 distinct CDR3 sequences listed, 20% were seen once. Specimen: PBMCs from the stem cell graft donor, collected from the stem cell graft. The receptors shown here come from a human donor who donated a stem cell graft to a child with acute myeloid leukemia. Both conserved end residues are part of each CDR3. Each record gives: V gene, J gene, clone size, D gene, CDR3 DNA, CDR3 protein. The D gene is left open where the match is weak. Rows give clone size only sometimes, using once, few, many, or a class for an expanded clone.

v_gene: TRBV12-3/TRBV12-4
j_gene: TRBJ2-7
abundance: many
d_gene: TRBD2
CDR3nt: TGTGCCAGCAGTTTACTGGCTAGCGGGAGGGTTGGGTACGAGCAGTACTTC
CDR3aa: CASSLLASGRVGYEQYF

v_gene: TRBV29-1
j_gene: TRBJ2-1
abundance: many
d_gene: .
CDR3nt: TGCAGCGTTGGGGTGACTAGTAAGGGTGAGCAGTTCTTC
CDR3aa: CSVGVTSKGEQFF

v_gene: TRBV20-1
j_gene: TRBJ2-5
abundance: many
d_gene: .
CDR3nt: TGCAGTGCTAGGCGGGACGGCCAAGAGACCCAGTACTTC
CDR3aa: CSARRDGQETQYF

v_gene: TRBV29-1
j_gene: TRBJ2-3
abundance: .
d_gene: TRBD2
CDR3nt: TGCAGCGTGAGGGGACTAGCGGGAGTAAGCACAGATACGCACTATTTT
CDR3aa: CSVRGLAGVSTDTHYF

v_gene: TRBV12-3/TRBV12-4
j_gene: TRBJ2-1
abundance: many
d_gene: TRBD2
CDR3nt: TGTGCCAGCAGTACCGGGACTAGCAATGAGCAGTTCTTC
CDR3aa: CASSTGTSNEQFF

v_gene: TRBV12-3/TRBV12-4
j_gene: TRBJ2-5
abundance: many
d_gene: .
CDR3nt: TGTGCCAGCAGTTGGACAGCCCAGGGAACAGAGACCCAGTACTTC
CDR3aa: CASSWTAQGTETQYF

v_gene: TRBV7-2
j_gene: TRBJ2-3
abundance: many
d_gene: TRBD2
CDR3nt: TGTGCCAGCAGCTTAAGTTGGCTAGCGGAGACACAGAGGCCGCAGTATTTT
CDR3aa: CASSLSWLAETQRPQYF

v_gene: TRBV12-3/TRBV12-4
j_gene: TRBJ2-7
abundance: few
d_gene: .
CDR3nt: TGTGCCACCAAAGAGGGGACCTCCTACGAGCAGTACTTC
CDR3aa: CATKEGTSYEQYF

v_gene: TRBV7-9
j_gene: TRBJ2-7
abundance: few
d_gene: TRBD1
CDR3nt: TGTGCCAGCAGTTCTCAGACAGGGGGCTACGAGCAGTACTTC
CDR3aa: CASSSQTGGYEQYF

v_gene: TRBV20-1
j_gene: TRBJ2-7
abundance: .
d_gene: .
CDR3nt: TGCAGTGCGAAAGGCGGCTTTTCCTACGAGCAGTACTTC
CDR3aa: CSAKGGFSYEQYF

v_gene: TRBV4-1
j_gene: TRBJ1-2
abundance: .
d_gene: TRBD1
CDR3nt: TGCGCCAGCAGCCAGAAACAGGGGGCGTACCTTTATGGCTACACCTTC
CDR3aa: CASSQKQGAYLYGYTF

v_gene: TRBV9
j_gene: TRBJ1-5
abundance: .
d_gene: .
CDR3nt: TGTGCCAGCAGCGTCGAGGGAAATAGCAATCAGCCCCAGCATTTT
CDR3aa: CASSVEGNSNQPQHF

v_gene: TRBV7-8
j_gene: TRBJ2-3
abundance: few
d_gene: TRBD2
CDR3nt: TGTGCCAGCAGCTTTCTTAGCGGGAGGTTCACAGATACGCAGTATTTT
CDR3aa: CASSFLSGRFTDTQYF